The present TCR beta chain was sequenced within a study of T-cell memory formation after mild COVID-19. Study summary: Largely donor-specific sequence clusters came from a couple of donors.

TCRdb recomputed calls from the 5' RACE reads with MiXCR, one row per CDR3 protein. The sample consists of 250,000 to 300,000 distinct CDR3 sequences, about 16% of them appearing once. This CDR3 has 13 residues. CDR1 and CDR2 (germline): LGHNT, FRNRAP. V was cut by 1 base and J by 8 bases, with 6 bases left in between. This clonotype has just a few counts. Its antigen remains unidentified. General study findings and limits: There was no confirmation that second-wave clones peaking on day 37 were SARS-CoV-2 specific.

The sequence came from a man aged 18 to 29 who had mild COVID-19 (a few samples of this study predate the infection). Cell type and time point are not known. Sequenced: PBMCs or a T cell subset sorted from them (not recorded which). The chain has TRBV12-5 and TRBJ1-6; D call uncertain. As DNA, the CDR3 is TGTGCTAGTGGTTTGGAAAGGGATTCACCCCTCCACTTT. Translating gives CASGLERDSPLHF.